These T cell receptor beta chains were read from a single sample in a study of T-cell reconstitution after alpha-beta-depleted transplantation in children. One entry per CDR3 protein results from TCRdb running MiXCR on the PCR reads. The profile shows around 500,000 distinct CDR3 sequences, under 15% of them singletons. The sequencing used PBMCs from the stem cell graft donor, collected from the stem cell graft. The receptor set was obtained from a human donor who donated a stem cell graft to a child with combined immunodeficiency. CDR3s include the opening cysteine and the closing phenylalanine or tryptophan. The D gene is left open where the match is weak. Clone size appears in some rows only: once, few, many, or a class for an expanded clone.

size	V	D	J	DNA	CDR3
many	TRBV21-1	.	TRBJ1-5	TGTGCCACTGGACAGGGTGGCAATCAGCCCCAGCATTTT	CATGQGGNQPQHF
many	TRBV10-3	TRBD2	TRBJ2-1	TGTGCCATCAGTGAATCTAAGCGGGGGGTCCAATACAATGAGCAGTTCTTC	CAISESKRGVQYNEQFF
few	TRBV6-1	.	TRBJ1-2	TGTGCCAGCAGTGAAGCGGCCTATGGCTACACCTTC	CASSEAAYGYTF
.	TRBV6-1	.	TRBJ1-2	TGTGCCAGCACCTCCTACGAGGGCTCTTATGGCTACACCTTC	CASTSYEGSYGYTF
.	TRBV7-9	.	TRBJ2-7	TGTGCCAGCAGCTTCTTCCGCCGACTCGATATTTACGAGCAGTACTTC	CASSFFRRLDIYEQYF
few	TRBV20-1	TRBD1	TRBJ2-7	TGCAGTGCTAGAGACCCGACAGGGATAAACTACGAGCAGTACTTC	CSARDPTGINYEQYF
many	TRBV20-1	.	TRBJ2-2	TGCAGTGCTAGGGTGACTCGGGAGACCGGGGAGCTGTTTTTT	CSARVTRETGELFF
.	TRBV2	.	TRBJ2-5	TGTGCCAGCAGTGAATTTGGCGTCAGGCGAGAGACCCAGTACTTC	CASSEFGVRRETQYF
few	TRBV10-3	TRBD1	TRBJ2-7	TGTGCCATCAGTGGGGACAGGGGCTACGAGCAGTACTTC	CAISGDRGYEQYF
.	TRBV20-1	TRBD1	TRBJ2-3	TGCAGTGCTAGGGCCGGGACAGGGGGGAGCACAGATACGCAGTATTTT	CSARAGTGGSTDTQYF
few	TRBV24-1	.	TRBJ2-3	TGTGCCACCAGTGATCGGACAGATACGCAGTATTTT	CATSDRTDTQYF
.	TRBV27	.	TRBJ1-4	TGTGCCAGCAGCCTGACAGGTTTTGGAGATGAAAAACTGTTTTTT	CASSLTGFGDEKLFF
once	TRBV3-1	.	TRBJ1-2	TGTGCCAGCAGCCAAAGGTTATCCCAAGAGGCAGGTTCTAACTATGGCTACACCTTC	CASSQRLSQEAGSNYGYTF
.	TRBV3-1	TRBD1	TRBJ1-4	TGTGCCAGCAGCCGGGACAGGGCCGAAAAACTGTTTTTT	CASSRDRAEKLFF
many	TRBV5-1	.	TRBJ2-1	TGCGCCAGCAGCAACCAGGAACCGAAGGAGTTCTTC	CASSNQEPKEFF
few	TRBV20-1	TRBD1	TRBJ1-1	TGCAGTGCCAGAGGTGTGACAGGGATGCAGAAAGCTTTCTTT	CSARGVTGMQKAFF
.	TRBV5-8	TRBD1	TRBJ1-2	TGTGCCAGCAGCTTGCTGGTGACAGGGGTCGGCTACACCTTC	CASSLLVTGVGYTF
few	TRBV4-1	TRBD2	TRBJ2-7	TGCGCCAGCAGCCAGCAACTAGCGGGAGGGCCCAGTTACGAGCAGTACTTC	CASSQQLAGGPSYEQYF
.	TRBV3-1	TRBD1	TRBJ1-4	TGTGCCATCAGGCGAGGGCGGCAGGGGGCGTTTCCGACTAATGAAAAACTGTTTTTT	CAIRRGRQGAFPTNEKLFF
many	TRBV29-1	TRBD1	TRBJ2-7	TGCAGCGTGACAGGGGGCCTTGCCTACGAGCAGTACTTC	CSVTGGLAYEQYF
once	TRBV3-1	TRBD1	TRBJ2-2	TGTGCCAGCAGCCAAGCAAGGCTGCCATGGGGACAGGGGAACACCGGGGAGCTGTTTTTT	CASSQARLPWGQGNTGELFF
.	TRBV4-3	.	TRBJ2-2	TGCGCCAGCAGCCAATTGGAGAACACCGGGGAGCTGTTTTTT	CASSQLENTGELFF
.	TRBV5-1	TRBD1	TRBJ2-7	TGCGCCAGCAGCCTGGGACAGGGAAGTCTGGAAGAGCAGTACTTC	CASSLGQGSLEEQYF
.	TRBV9	.	TRBJ2-5	TGTGCCAGCAAGTCGGGGGAACAAGAGACCCAGTACTTC	CASKSGEQETQYF
few	TRBV6-7	.	TRBJ2-2	TGTGCCAGCACCCCGAGGAAATCGGACACCGGGGAGCTGTTTTTT	CASTPRKSDTGELFF
.	TRBV6-2/TRBV6-3	.	TRBJ2-7	TGTGCCAGCAGTAGGATCAAAAGCAGACTAACCGACGAGCAGTACTTC	CASSRIKSRLTDEQYF
many	TRBV2	TRBD2	TRBJ2-1	TGTGCCAGCAAGAGAGGGACTAGTAACTACAATGAGCAGTTCTTC	CASKRGTSNYNEQFF
.	TRBV12-3/TRBV12-4	.	TRBJ2-7	TGTGCCAGCAGTTTAGTATCCAGGAGCGGCTACGAGCAGTACTTC	CASSLVSRSGYEQYF
.	TRBV4-3	.	TRBJ1-5	TGCGCCAGCAGCCAAGAAGTTCAAAGCAATCAGCCCCAGCATTTT	CASSQEVQSNQPQHF
.	TRBV3-1	TRBD2	TRBJ2-3	TGTGCCAGCAGCCAAGGATGGGCTAGCGGGGGTGTTGGAGATACGCAGTATTTT	CASSQGWASGGVGDTQYF
few	TRBV6-5	TRBD2	TRBJ2-1	TGTGCCAGCAGTTCTCTAGCGGATCCTACGAATGAGCAGTTCTTC	CASSSLADPTNEQFF
few	TRBV5-1	TRBD2	TRBJ2-7	TGCGCCAGCAGCTTGGAAGCTAGCGGGGGGGCACCCTACGAGCAGTACTTC	CASSLEASGGAPYEQYF
.	TRBV7-9	.	TRBJ2-5	TGTGCCAGCAGCTTATACGCAGGGCGAGGAGAGACCCAGTACTTC	CASSLYAGRGETQYF
.	TRBV24-1	.	TRBJ2-2	TGTGCCACCAGTGACTACGGGACGGCCACCGGGGAGCTGTTTTTT	CATSDYGTATGELFF
.	TRBV6-5	TRBD2	TRBJ2-7	TGTGCCAGCGGGAGGGCCCCCCGAGATCAGTACTTC	CASGRAPRDQYF
.	TRBV4-2	.	TRBJ2-7	TGTACCAGCAGCCCCTCCGAAGGACTGAAAAAATGGGTCTACGAGCAGTACTTC	CTSSPSEGLKKWVYEQYF
.	TRBV28	TRBD2	TRBJ2-1	TGTGCCAGCTTTGGCGGGGGGGCCCTCGGTGAGCAGTTCTTC	CASFGGGALGEQFF
few	TRBV5-1	TRBD1	TRBJ1-1	TGCGCCAGCAGCCCGGACAGGGGGCGTAATACTGAAGCTTTCTTT	CASSPDRGRNTEAFF
many	TRBV12-3/TRBV12-4	.	TRBJ1-6	TGTGCCAGCAGGTTGGACAGTTATAATTCACCCCTCCACTTT	CASRLDSYNSPLHF
many	TRBV12-3/TRBV12-4	.	TRBJ2-1	TGTGCCAGCAGTTTTCGGTTTTTTGATGAGCAGTTCTTC	CASSFRFFDEQFF
.	TRBV11-2	.	TRBJ2-3	TGTGCCAGCAGCCGCATCGGGACACTCGGCACAGATACGCAGTATTTT	CASSRIGTLGTDTQYF
.	TRBV7-3	.	TRBJ2-1	TGTGCCAGCAGCTTAACCCTAAATGAGCAGTTCTTC	CASSLTLNEQFF
few	TRBV6-5	.	TRBJ1-1	TGTGCCAGCAGTTCCAGCGTGGGCACTGAAGCTTTCTTT	CASSSSVGTEAFF
few	TRBV6-2/TRBV6-3	.	TRBJ1-5	TGTGCCAGCAGTTACGGGGAGAATCAGCCCCAGCATTTT	CASSYGENQPQHF
few	TRBV7-3	.	TRBJ2-7	TGTGCCAGCAGCCCCCCACGCGACACCCACGAGCAGTACTTC	CASSPPRDTHEQYF
few	TRBV4-3	TRBD1	TRBJ1-4	TGCGCCAGCAGCCCCGGGACAGTAAAGCCCCAGAACGAAAAACTGTTTTTT	CASSPGTVKPQNEKLFF
.	TRBV6-2/TRBV6-3	TRBD1	TRBJ1-1	TGTGCCAGCAGTTTTGGGACAGTAGCTTTCTTT	CASSFGTVAFF
few	TRBV2	TRBD1	TRBJ2-7	TGTGCCAGCAGTGCCGGGACAGCGGTTTCCTACGAGCAGTACTTC	CASSAGTAVSYEQYF
few	TRBV12-3/TRBV12-4	.	TRBJ2-7	TGTGCCAGCAGTACGTTGCACGAGCAGTACTTC	CASSTLHEQYF
few	TRBV6-1	.	TRBJ1-1	TGTGCCAGCAGGCCTTGGGGGGACGAACAGACTGAAGCTTTCTTT	CASRPWGDEQTEAFF
many	TRBV29-1	TRBD1	TRBJ2-7	TGCAGCGTTGGTGCGTCAGGGGGAAGGTACGAGCAGTACTTC	CSVGASGGRYEQYF
many	TRBV27	.	TRBJ2-6	TGTGCCAGCAGTTCAACTAAGGGAGGATTTTCTGGGGCCAACGTCCTGACTTTC	CASSSTKGGFSGANVLTF